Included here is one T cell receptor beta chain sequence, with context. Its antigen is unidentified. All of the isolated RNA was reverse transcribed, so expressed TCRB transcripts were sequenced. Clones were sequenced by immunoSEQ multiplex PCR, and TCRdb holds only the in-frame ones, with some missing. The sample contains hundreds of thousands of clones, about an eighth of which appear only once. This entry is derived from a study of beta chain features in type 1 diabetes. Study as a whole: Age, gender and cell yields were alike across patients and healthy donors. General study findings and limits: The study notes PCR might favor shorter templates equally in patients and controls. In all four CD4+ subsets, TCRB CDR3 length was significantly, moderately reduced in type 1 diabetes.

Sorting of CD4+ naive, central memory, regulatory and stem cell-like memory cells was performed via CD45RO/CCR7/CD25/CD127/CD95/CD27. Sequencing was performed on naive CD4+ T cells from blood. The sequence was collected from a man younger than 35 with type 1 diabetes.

The CDR3 DNA reads as TGTGCCAGCAGGAGGGAGAACTATGGCTACACCTTC. It is translated as CASRRENYGYTF. The chain links TRBV2 to TRBJ1-2; unclear D gene. Germline CDR1 and CDR2: SNHLY and FYNNEI. CDR3 length equals 12 residues. Trimming cost V 6 bases and J 2 bases, with 7 bases left between them.